One sample yielded the 4 T cell receptor beta chains listed below, sequenced in a study of T cell responses to AZD1222 COVID-19 vaccine. Measured with immunoSEQ multiplex PCR; TCRdb has only the in-frame clones, and not every one. There are about 130,000 clones in the sample; less than 95% occur only once, and roughly 4.4% lies in the top ten. The sequences come from peripheral blood, collected on day 0 of MenACWY control vaccination. The receptors originated from an adult in good health.

This clone has a single count. This rearrangement joins TRBV19 to TRBJ2-7, with D tentatively TRBD1 (7 bases). Germline V lookup: CDR1 LNHDA, CDR2 SQIVND (reference sequence). The CDR3 covers 14 residues. Between the trimmed V and J ends, which lost 5 bases and 2 bases, there was a span of 13 bases. The CDR3 coding sequence is TGTGCCAGTAGTCCTCAGGGGGGTCCCTACGAGCAGTACTTC. This codes for CASSPQGGPYEQYF.

The rearrangement joins TRBV18 to TRBJ2-7; D gene uncertain. The CDR3 is 13 residues long. Trimming pared 3 bases from V and 2 bases from J, leaving 8 bases between. From germline, CDR1 is KGHSH and CDR2 LQKENI. The CDR3 DNA reads TGTGCCAGCTCACCCGGACGGGCCTACGAGCAGTACGTC. Amino acids: CASSPGRAYEQYV.

The V call is TRBV28, the J call TRBJ1-2, with D hard to call. The CDR3 is 15 residues long. V shed 11 bases and J shed 0 bases, with 19 bases lying between them. Germline CDR1 MDHEN, CDR2 SYDVKM. The CDR3 DNA sequence: TGTGCCGTACCGCTAGGGTTGGCCCCTAACTATGGCTACACCTTC. This gives the protein CAVPLGLAPNYGYTF.

The CDR3 protein is CASSQFTLSDTQYF. Here the CDR3 DNA reads TGTGCCAGCAGCCAATTTACCTTATCAGATACGCAGTATTTT. The chain links TRBV14 to TRBJ2-3; D unresolved. Germline V gene sequence: CDR1 SGHDN, CDR2 FVKESK. This CDR3 region has 14 residues. The V end lost 2 bases, the J end lost 4 bases, and 10 bases lay between the germline ends.